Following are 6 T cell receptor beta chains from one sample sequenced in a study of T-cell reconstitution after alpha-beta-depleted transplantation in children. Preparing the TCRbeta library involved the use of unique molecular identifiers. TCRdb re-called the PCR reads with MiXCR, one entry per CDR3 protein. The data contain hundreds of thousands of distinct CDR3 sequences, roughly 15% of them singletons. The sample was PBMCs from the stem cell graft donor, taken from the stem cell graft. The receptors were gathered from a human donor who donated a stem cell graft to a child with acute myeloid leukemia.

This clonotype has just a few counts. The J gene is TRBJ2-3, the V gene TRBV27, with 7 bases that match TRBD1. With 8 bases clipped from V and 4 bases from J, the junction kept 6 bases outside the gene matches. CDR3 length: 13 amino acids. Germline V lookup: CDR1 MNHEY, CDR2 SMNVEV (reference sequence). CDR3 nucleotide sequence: TGTGCCAGCTCAGGACAGGTCCCAGATACGCAGTATTTT. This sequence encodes CASSGQVPDTQYF.

The CDR3 bases are TGTGCCAGCGGGACAGCCCTTTTGGAGCAGTACTTC. Amino acid sequence: CASGTALLEQYF. The chain recombines TRBV12-3 or TRBV12-4 with TRBJ2-7, with TRBD1 identical over 7 bases. The V segment lost 8 bases and the J segment 7 bases; nucleotides outside the gene matches: 8. CDR3 length: 12 amino acids.

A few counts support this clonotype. The CDR3 bases are TGCAGTGCCTACTTTGGACAGTCCGATGGCTACACCTTC. Its protein is CSAYFGQSDGYTF. The chain has TRBV20-1 and TRBJ1-2; a weak D match, TRBD1 (6 bases). Germline-derived CDR1 and CDR2 are DFQATT and SNEGSKA (reference sequence). The CDR3 is 13 amino acids. V lost 6 bases and J 6 bases, leaving 17 bases between the germline ends.

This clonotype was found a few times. In nucleotides, the CDR3 is TGTGCCATCAGTCCCCTCTCAGGGGGCCACAATGAGCAGTTCTTC. Amino acid sequence: CAISPLSGGHNEQFF. The V and J genes are TRBV10-3 and TRBJ2-1; TRBD1 agrees at 8 bases. CDR1 and CDR2 (germline): ENHRY, SYGVKD. V lost 5 bases and J lost 5; bases outside the gene matches: 8. CDR3 length equals 15 residues.

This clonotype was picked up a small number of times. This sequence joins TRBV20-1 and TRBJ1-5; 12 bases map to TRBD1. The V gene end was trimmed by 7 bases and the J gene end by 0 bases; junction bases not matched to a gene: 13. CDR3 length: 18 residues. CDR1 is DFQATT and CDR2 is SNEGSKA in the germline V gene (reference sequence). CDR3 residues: CSVRMPGQGAYSNQPQHF. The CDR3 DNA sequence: TGCAGTGTTCGGATGCCGGGACAGGGGGCCTATAGCAATCAGCCCCAGCATTTT.

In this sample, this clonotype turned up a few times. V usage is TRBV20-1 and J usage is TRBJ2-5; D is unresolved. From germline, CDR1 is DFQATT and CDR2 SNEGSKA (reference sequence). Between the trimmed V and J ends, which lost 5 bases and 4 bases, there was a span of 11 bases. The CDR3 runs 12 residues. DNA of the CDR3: TGCAGTGCTGGGTCGATGGGAGAGACCCAGTACTTC. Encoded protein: CSAGSMGETQYF.